This T cell receptor (beta chain) was sequenced during a study of graft-versus-host responses after intestinal transplantation. Turning to the study itself: Each recipient received a multivisceral, liver-intestinal, or isolated intestinal graft.

Trimming removed 6 bases at V and 0 bases at J, with 15 bases between. Germline assignment: CDR1 MDHEN and CDR2 SYDVKM. The CDR3 length is 16 residues. Sequencing used immunoSEQ multiplex PCR; TCRdb keeps in-frame clones, though not all of them. The sample includes 60,000 to 65,000 clones, 85% to 95% of them seen just once. This clone was found once. The antigen remains undetermined. The sequence came from a human donor who was the organ donor for an intestinal transplant. The sequencing used unstimulated CD8+ T cells sorted from spleen or lymph node cells, collected before transplant. The chain carries TRBV28 and TRBJ1-5; D is perhaps TRBD1 (5 bases). CDR3: CASSPMGLHSNQPQHF. The DNA of the CDR3 is TGTGCCAGCAGCCCTATGGGGCTTCATAGCAATCAGCCCCAGCATTTT.